A selection of T cell receptor beta chains follows, all from one sample in a study of T cell responses to AZD1222 COVID-19 vaccine. The protocol was immunoSEQ multiplex PCR, while the TCRdb copy is restricted to in-frame clones and leaves out a portion. Of over 65,000 clones listed, approximately 90% were seen once; the top ten hold 5.3%. The specimen comprised peripheral blood, sampled 28 days after the second AZD1222 dose. These receptors originate from an adult who received the AZD1222 COVID-19 vaccine. Both conserved end residues are part of each CDR3. D genes are given only for firm matches. Clone size is stated in some rows and not others, as once, few, many or a class when expanded.

clone_size	d_call	v_call	j_call	cdr3_length	cdr3_nt	cdr3_aa
.	TRBD2	TRBV6-5	TRBJ2-4	15	TGTGCCAGCAGTTCGGCTAGCGGTGAAAAAAACATTCAGTACTTC	CASSSASGEKNIQYF
.	TRBD1	TRBV5-1	TRBJ2-5	14	TGCGCCAGCAGCCCCCAGGGACAGGTAGAGACCCAGTACTTC	CASSPQGQVETQYF
few	TRBD2	TRBV2	TRBJ2-1	16	TGTGCCAGCAGTGTCCGCAGCGGGGCCACGGTGGATGAGCAGTTCTTC	CASSVRSGATVDEQFF
.	.	TRBV5-4	TRBJ2-1	16	TGTGCCAGCCTCGGGTCCCCCCTCGACTCCTACAATGAGCAGTTCTTC	CASLGSPLDSYNEQFF
.	.	TRBV4-2	TRBJ2-4	16	TGTGCCAGCAGCCAAGGATTGGATTTAGCCAAAAACATTCAGTACTTC	CASSQGLDLAKNIQYF
.	TRBD1	TRBV12-3/TRBV12-4	TRBJ2-7	13	TGTGCCAGCAGTTGGACAGGCGTGTACGAGCAGTACTTC	CASSWTGVYEQYF
.	.	TRBV11-2	TRBJ2-2	16	TGTGCCAGCACCTTAACTCGACAGGTGAACACCGGGGAGCTGTTTTTT	CASTLTRQVNTGELFF
.	.	TRBV27	TRBJ1-6	13	TGTGCAGTAGGGGGTACCTATAATTCACCCCTCCACTTT	CAVGGTYNSPLHF
.	TRBD2	TRBV5-6	TRBJ2-7	15	TGTGCCAGCAGCGAAATGACTAGCGGCATCTACGAGCAGTACTTC	CASSEMTSGIYEQYF
.	.	TRBV6-4	TRBJ2-1	15	TGTGCCAGCAGTGAAACGGGCGGGGCCTACAATGAGCAGTTCTTC	CASSETGGAYNEQFF
.	.	TRBV11-3	TRBJ1-1	18	TGTGCCGCAGCGGGTCGTTCAATAAGGCGCGGGGTGAACACTGAAGCTTTCTTT	CAAAGRSIRRGVNTEAFF
.	.	TRBV4-1	TRBJ1-6	17	TGCGCCAGCAGCCAAGATCGGAGGGCAAGGGGTAATTCACCCCTCCACTTT	CASSQDRRARGNSPLHF
.	.	TRBV24-1	TRBJ1-2	14	TGTGCCGTCGGGGGAGCGGAGTACGCTTATGGCTACACCTTC	CAVGGAEYAYGYTF
.	.	TRBV5-1	TRBJ1-1	16	TGCGCCAGCAGCTTGGGTAAGGGGTGGAAGAACACTGAAGCTTTCTTT	CASSLGKGWKNTEAFF
.	.	TRBV5-1	TRBJ2-5	13	TGCGCCAGCAGCGCGGGACAGCAAGAGACCCAGTACTTC	CASSAGQQETQYF
once	.	TRBV9	TRBJ1-5	13	TGTGCCAGCAGCGTAGCAGGACGTAGTCCCCAGCATTTT	CASSVAGRSPQHF
.	TRBD2	TRBV28	TRBJ2-3	15	TGTGCCAGCAGGAAGCGGGGGGTCTACACAGATACGCAGTATTTT	CASRKRGVYTDTQYF
.	TRBD2	TRBV5-5	TRBJ2-5	18	TGTGCCAGCAGCCTCCGGGACCCCCTCCGAGCGGGGGGGGAGACCCAGTACTTC	CASSLRDPLRAGGETQYF
.	.	TRBV5-4	TRBJ1-4	15	TGTGCCAGCAGCTTGGGCGGGGTAGTTAATGAAAAACTGTTTTTT	CASSLGGVVNEKLFF
.	TRBD1	TRBV5-1	TRBJ2-7	16	TGCGCCAGCAGCTTGGACCCACCGGGACAGGGGGGCGAGCAGTACTTC	CASSLDPPGQGGEQYF
.	.	TRBV30	TRBJ1-6	15	TGTGCCTGGAGTCCCGGGACCTACTATAATTCACCCCTCCACTTT	CAWSPGTYYNSPLHF
.	.	TRBV18	TRBJ2-2	13	TGTGCCAGCTCACCATCCCCAACCGGGGAGCTGTTTTTT	CASSPSPTGELFF
.	.	TRBV7-2	TRBJ1-3	14	TGTGCCAGCAGAGTAGCCGGGACTAGAAACACCATATATTTT	CASRVAGTRNTIYF
.	.	TRBV4-1	TRBJ2-5	13	TGCGCCAGCAGCCAAGATAGTGAAGAGACCCAGTACTTC	CASSQDSEETQYF
few	.	TRBV12-3/TRBV12-4	TRBJ1-2	13	TGTGCCAGCAGTTTAGCGGGGGGCTATGGCTACACCTTC	CASSLAGGYGYTF
.	.	TRBV5-1	TRBJ2-4	14	TGCGCCAGCAGCTTGGCCTGGGGCCAAAACATTCAGTACTTC	CASSLAWGQNIQYF
.	TRBD1	TRBV2	TRBJ2-7	14	TGTGCCAGCAGTCGACAGGGTAGGGACTACGAGCAGTACTTC	CASSRQGRDYEQYF
.	.	TRBV7-3	TRBJ2-5	14	TGTGCCAGCAGCTTATTTGGGGGTTTGGAGACCCAGTACTTC	CASSLFGGLETQYF
once	.	TRBV14	TRBJ1-1	14	TGTGCCAGCAGCCAAGATCCGGGAGGGTCTGAAGCTTTCTTT	CASSQDPGGSEAFF
.	TRBD1	TRBV18	TRBJ2-3	14	TGTGCCAGCTCACCAGGGACAGGGGGAGATACGCAGTATTTT	CASSPGTGGDTQYF
.	.	TRBV18	TRBJ1-1	13	TGTGCCAGCTCACGGAACGGGAATACTGAAGCTTTCTTT	CASSRNGNTEAFF
once	TRBD1	TRBV5-1	TRBJ1-2	15	TGCGCCAGCACCACAGGGGGGGGCGCCGACTATGGCTACACCTTC	CASTTGGGADYGYTF
.	TRBD1	TRBV18	TRBJ1-5	17	TGTGCCAGCCCTATTATAAAACGACAGGGTAGCAATCAGCCCCAGCATTTT	CASPIIKRQGSNQPQHF
medium-sized	.	TRBV2	TRBJ1-1	14	TGTGCCAGCTGGGGTACAGGTCAGAACACTGAAGCTTTCTTT	CASWGTGQNTEAFF
.	.	TRBV28	TRBJ1-5	16	TGTGCCAGCAGTTCTGGTACACCTTATAGCAATCAGCCCCAGCATTTT	CASSSGTPYSNQPQHF
.	.	TRBV7-9	TRBJ2-2	16	TGTGCCAGCAGCTTTACCCTACAGGATTTCACCGGGGAGCTGTTTTTT	CASSFTLQDFTGELFF
.	.	TRBV6-1	TRBJ2-7	14	TGTGCCAGCAGTGACAGGGCACGCTCCTACGAGCAGTACTTC	CASSDRARSYEQYF
few	TRBD1	TRBV6-1	TRBJ1-1	13	TGTGCCAGCAGTGAAAACAGGGGAAGAGAAGCTTTCTTT	CASSENRGREAFF
.	TRBD1	TRBV7-9	TRBJ1-1	18	TGTGCCAGCAGCTCGCCTTCGGACAGGGGGCCTGTGAACACTGAAGCTTTCTTT	CASSSPSDRGPVNTEAFF
.	.	TRBV28	TRBJ1-1	15	TGTGCCAGCAGTATAAAAACAGGGTTTGAAGCTGAAGCTTTCTTT	CASSIKTGFEAEAFF
.	TRBD1	TRBV5-1	TRBJ1-6	18	TGCGCCAGCAGCAAAGGGACAGGGCAAAGCTCCTATAATTCACCCCTCCACTTT	CASSKGTGQSSYNSPLHF
.	.	TRBV4-1	TRBJ1-5	18	TGCGCCAGCAGCCAAGACCCCTCGCGGGGGTCAACCAATCAGCCCCAGCATTTT	CASSQDPSRGSTNQPQHF
.	.	TRBV19	TRBJ2-1	16	TGTGCCAGTAGTTCATCCGGGACGCGGACCTTCTATGAGCAGTTCTTC	CASSSSGTRTFYEQFF
few	.	TRBV28	TRBJ1-5	11	TGTGCCAGCAGTTCAGGTCAGCCCCAGCATTTT	CASSSGQPQHF
.	.	TRBV28	TRBJ1-5	15	TGTGCCAGCACCCTAAGGGGTTTTGGGGGTTGGCCCCAGCATTTT	CASTLRGFGGWPQHF
.	TRBD2	TRBV14	TRBJ2-3	19	TGTGCCAGCAGCCAACCCCGGGAAGCAGCGGGGGGGCTCTCAGATACGCAGTATTTT	CASSQPREAAGGLSDTQYF
.	.	TRBV13	TRBJ2-7	14	TGTGCCAGCAGCTTGGGTATGGCGGCCTACGAGCAGTACTTC	CASSLGMAAYEQYF
.	.	TRBV4-2	TRBJ1-4	15	TGTGCCAGCAGCCAAGGATTTACGGTCGCTACAGGACTGTTTTTT	CASSQGFTVATGLFF
.	TRBD2	TRBV15	TRBJ2-1	17	TGTGCCACCAGCAGAACAATCAGCCGGGGGGTCTCCAATGAGCAGTTCTTC	CATSRTISRGVSNEQFF
once	.	TRBV6-5	TRBJ1-2	16	TGTGCCAGCAGTTTCGCTATCCCGGGTTCTCTTTATGGCTACACCTTC	CASSFAIPGSLYGYTF
.	.	TRBV15	TRBJ1-2	14	TGTGCCACCAGCCCCCGACGGCTCCCTTATGGCTACACCTTC	CATSPRRLPYGYTF
.	.	TRBV7-2	TRBJ2-3	14	TGTGCCAGCAGCTTAGTAAGGGGGGCCGATACGCAGTATTTT	CASSLVRGADTQYF
.	.	TRBV5-4	TRBJ1-2	13	TGTGCCAGCAGCTTGTCGGGTCTGGGTGGCTACACCTTC	CASSLSGLGGYTF
.	TRBD2	TRBV10-1	TRBJ2-5	15	TGCGCCAGCTATTCCCCGACTAGCCTGCAAGAGACCCAGTACTTC	CASYSPTSLQETQYF
.	TRBD1	TRBV5-1	TRBJ1-4	14	TGCGCCAGCCGCGACAGGGACTCTAATGAAAAACTGTTTTTT	CASRDRDSNEKLFF